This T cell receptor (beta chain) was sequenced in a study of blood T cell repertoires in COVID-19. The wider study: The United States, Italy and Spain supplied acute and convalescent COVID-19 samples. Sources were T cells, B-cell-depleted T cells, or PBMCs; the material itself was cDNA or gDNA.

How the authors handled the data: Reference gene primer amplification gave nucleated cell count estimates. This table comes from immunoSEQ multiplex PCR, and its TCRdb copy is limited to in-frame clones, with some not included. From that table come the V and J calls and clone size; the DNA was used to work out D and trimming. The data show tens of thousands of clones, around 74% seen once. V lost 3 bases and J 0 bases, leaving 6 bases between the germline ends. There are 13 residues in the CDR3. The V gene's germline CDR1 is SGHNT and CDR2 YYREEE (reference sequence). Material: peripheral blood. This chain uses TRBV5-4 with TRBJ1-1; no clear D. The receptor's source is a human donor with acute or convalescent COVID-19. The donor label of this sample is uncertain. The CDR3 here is CASSSELNTEAFF. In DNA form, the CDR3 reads TGTGCCAGCAGCTCCGAGTTGAACACTGAAGCTTTCTTT.